This T cell receptor (beta chain) was sequenced during a study of CXCR3-negative and CXCR3-positive naive CD8 T cells. Germline V lookup: CDR1 LGHDT, CDR2 YNNKEL (reference sequence). The CDR3 spans 16 residues. The authors made the TRB cDNA libraries by 5' RACE using UMI labels. TCRdb re-called the 5' RACE reads, yielding one record per CDR3 amino acid sequence without DNA. The data show 50,000 to 65,000 distinct CDR3 sequences, and the top ten clones hold roughly 1.6%. Sequences were obtained from naive CXCR3- CD8+ T cells from blood. The subset here: CD45RO-CCR7+CD27+CD95- naive CD8+ T cells lacking CXCR3 (TNR3-). This receptor was obtained from a human donor in good health. Some clones in this sample may be carry-over from other donors' samples. The chain carries TRBV3-1 and TRBJ1-3; the D call from TCRdb, TRBD1, cannot be confirmed without DNA. The CDR3 spells CASREPGQHSGNTIYF.